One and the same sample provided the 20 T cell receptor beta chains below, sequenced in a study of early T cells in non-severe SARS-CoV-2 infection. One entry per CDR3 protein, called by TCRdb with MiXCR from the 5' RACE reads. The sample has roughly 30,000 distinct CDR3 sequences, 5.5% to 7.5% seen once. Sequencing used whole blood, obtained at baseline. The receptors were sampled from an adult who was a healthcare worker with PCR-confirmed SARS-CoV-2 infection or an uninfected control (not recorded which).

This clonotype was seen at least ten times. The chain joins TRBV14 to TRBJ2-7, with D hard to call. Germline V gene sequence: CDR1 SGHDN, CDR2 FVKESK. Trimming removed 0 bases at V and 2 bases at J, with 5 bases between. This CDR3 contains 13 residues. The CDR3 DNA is TGTGCCAGCAGCCAAGATGGGGCCTACGAGCAGTACTTC. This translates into CASSQDGAYEQYF. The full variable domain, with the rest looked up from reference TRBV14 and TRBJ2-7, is EAGVTQFPSHSVIEKGQTVTLRCDPISGHDNLYWYRRVMGKEIKFLLHFVKESKQDESGMPNNRFLAERTGGTYSTLKVQPAELEDSGVYFCASSQDGAYEQYFGPGTRLTVT.

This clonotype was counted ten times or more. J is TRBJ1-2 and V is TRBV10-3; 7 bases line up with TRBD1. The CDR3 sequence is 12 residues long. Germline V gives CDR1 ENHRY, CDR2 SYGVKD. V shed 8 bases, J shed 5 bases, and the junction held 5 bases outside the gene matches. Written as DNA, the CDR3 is TGTGCCATCGCGGGACAGAAGTATGGCTACACCTTC. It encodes CAIAGQKYGYTF.

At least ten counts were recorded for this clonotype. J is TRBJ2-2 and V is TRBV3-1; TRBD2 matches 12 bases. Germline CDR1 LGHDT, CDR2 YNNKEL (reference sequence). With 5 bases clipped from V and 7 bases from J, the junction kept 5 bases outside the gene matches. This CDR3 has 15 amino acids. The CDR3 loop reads CASSWTSGVGGELFF. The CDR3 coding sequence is TGTGCCAGCAGCTGGACTAGCGGGGTAGGCGGGGAGCTGTTTTTT.

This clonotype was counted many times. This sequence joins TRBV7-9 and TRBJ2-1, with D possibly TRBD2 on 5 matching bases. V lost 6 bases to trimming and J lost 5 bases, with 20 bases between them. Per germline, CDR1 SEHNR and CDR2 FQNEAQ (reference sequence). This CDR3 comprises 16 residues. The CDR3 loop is CASSASRPYFNNEQFF. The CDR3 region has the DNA TGTGCCAGCAGTGCTAGCAGGCCCTACTTTAACAATGAGCAGTTCTTC.

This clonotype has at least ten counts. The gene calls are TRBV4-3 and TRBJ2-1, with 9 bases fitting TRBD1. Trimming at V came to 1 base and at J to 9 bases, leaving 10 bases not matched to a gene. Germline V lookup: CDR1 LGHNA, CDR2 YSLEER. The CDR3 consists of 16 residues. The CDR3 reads CASSQVLGQGVSEQFF. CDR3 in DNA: TGCGCCAGCAGCCAAGTTCTGGGACAGGGAGTCAGTGAGCAGTTCTTC.

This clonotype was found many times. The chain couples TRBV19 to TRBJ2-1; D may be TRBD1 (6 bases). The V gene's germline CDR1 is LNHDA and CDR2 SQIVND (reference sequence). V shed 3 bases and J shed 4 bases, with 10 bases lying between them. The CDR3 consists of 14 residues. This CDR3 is CASSIGTPYNEQFF. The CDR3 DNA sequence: TGTGCCAGTAGTATCGGGACACCTTACAATGAGCAGTTCTTC.

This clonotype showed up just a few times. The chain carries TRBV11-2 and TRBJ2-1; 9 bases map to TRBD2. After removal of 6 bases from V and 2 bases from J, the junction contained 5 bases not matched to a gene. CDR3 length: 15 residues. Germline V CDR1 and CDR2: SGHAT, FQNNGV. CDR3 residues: CASSFLAGTYNEQFF. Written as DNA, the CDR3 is TGTGCCAGCAGTTTTCTAGCGGGGACCTACAATGAGCAGTTCTTC. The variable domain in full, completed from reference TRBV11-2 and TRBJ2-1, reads EAGVAQSPRYKIIEKRQSVAFWCNPISGHATLYWYQQILGQGPKLLIQFQNNGVVDDSQLPKDRFSAERLKGVDSTLKIQPAKLEDSAVYLCASSFLAGTYNEQFFGPGTRLTVL.

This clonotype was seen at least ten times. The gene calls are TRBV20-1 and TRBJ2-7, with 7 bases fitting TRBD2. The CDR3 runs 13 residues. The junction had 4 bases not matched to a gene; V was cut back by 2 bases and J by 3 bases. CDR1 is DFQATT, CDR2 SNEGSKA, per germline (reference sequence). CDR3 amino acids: CSARRPSGYEQYF. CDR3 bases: TGCAGTGCTAGAAGGCCTAGCGGCTACGAGCAGTACTTC.

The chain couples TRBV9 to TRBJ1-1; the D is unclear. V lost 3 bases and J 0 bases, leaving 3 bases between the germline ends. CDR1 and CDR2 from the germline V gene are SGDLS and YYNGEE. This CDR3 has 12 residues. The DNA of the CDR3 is TGTGCCAGCAGCGGCTTGAACACTGAAGCTTTCTTT. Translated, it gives CASSGLNTEAFF.

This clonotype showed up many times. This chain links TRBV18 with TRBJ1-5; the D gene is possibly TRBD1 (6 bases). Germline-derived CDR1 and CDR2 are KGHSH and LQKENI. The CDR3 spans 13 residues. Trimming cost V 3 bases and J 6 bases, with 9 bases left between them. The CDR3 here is CASSPSGAQPQHF. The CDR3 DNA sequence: TGTGCCAGCTCACCGTCAGGGGCTCAGCCCCAGCATTTT.

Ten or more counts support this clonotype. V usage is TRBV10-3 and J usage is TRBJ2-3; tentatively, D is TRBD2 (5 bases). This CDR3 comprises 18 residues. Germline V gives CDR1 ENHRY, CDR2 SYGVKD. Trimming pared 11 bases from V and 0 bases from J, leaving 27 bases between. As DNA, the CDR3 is TGTGCCGTCCGCTCGAGGACTGAGGAGACCTATAGCACAGATACGCAGTATTTT. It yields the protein CAVRSRTEETYSTDTQYF.

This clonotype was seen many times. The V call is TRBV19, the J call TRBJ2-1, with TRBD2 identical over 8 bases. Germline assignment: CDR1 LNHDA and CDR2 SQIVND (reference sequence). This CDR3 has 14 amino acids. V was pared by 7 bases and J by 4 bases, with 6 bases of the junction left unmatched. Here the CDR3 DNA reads TGTGCCAGTACGGCCGGGAGGGGATACAATGAGCAGTTCTTC. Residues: CASTAGRGYNEQFF. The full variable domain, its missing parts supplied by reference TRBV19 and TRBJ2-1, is DGGITQSPKYLFRKEGQNVTLSCEQNLNHDAMYWYRQDPGQGLRLIYYSQIVNDFQKGDIAEGYSVSREKKESFPLTVTSAQKNPTAFYLCASTAGRGYNEQFFGPGTRLTVL.

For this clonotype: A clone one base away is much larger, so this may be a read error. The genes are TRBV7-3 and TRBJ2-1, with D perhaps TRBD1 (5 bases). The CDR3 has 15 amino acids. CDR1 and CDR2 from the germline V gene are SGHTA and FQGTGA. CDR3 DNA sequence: TGTGCCGGCAGCTTACCAGGACACCCCTACAATGAGCAGTTCTTC. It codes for CAGSLPGHPYNEQFF.

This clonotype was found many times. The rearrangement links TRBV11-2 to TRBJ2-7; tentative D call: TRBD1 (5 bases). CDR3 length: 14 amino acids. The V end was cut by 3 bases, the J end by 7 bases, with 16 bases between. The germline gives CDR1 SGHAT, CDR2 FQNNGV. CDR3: CASSLSAGQGEQYF. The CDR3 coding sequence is TGTGCCAGCAGCTTGTCCGCCGGACAAGGAGAGCAGTACTTC.

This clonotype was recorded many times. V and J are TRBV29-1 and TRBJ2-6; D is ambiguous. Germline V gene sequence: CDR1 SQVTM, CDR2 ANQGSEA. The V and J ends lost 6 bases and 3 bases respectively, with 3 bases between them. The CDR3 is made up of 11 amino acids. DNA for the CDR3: TGCAGCGTGGGTGGGGCCAACGTCCTGACTTTC. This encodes CSVGGANVLTF.

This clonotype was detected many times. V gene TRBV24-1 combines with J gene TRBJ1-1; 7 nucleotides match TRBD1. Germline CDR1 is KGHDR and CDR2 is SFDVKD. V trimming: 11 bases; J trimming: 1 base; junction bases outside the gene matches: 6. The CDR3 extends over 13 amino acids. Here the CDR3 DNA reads TGTGCCATAGGACAGGAGCCGAACACTGAAGCTTTCTTT. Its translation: CAIGQEPNTEAFF.

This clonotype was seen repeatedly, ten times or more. CDR3 sequence (DNA): TGTGCCAGCAGCTTAACAGGGAACACCGGGGAGCTGTTTTTT. Its translation: CASSLTGNTGELFF. The chain recombines TRBV7-9 with TRBJ2-2; weak D call: TRBD1 (5 bases). Trimming took off 2 bases at V and 1 base at J, with 5 bases between the two ends. This CDR3 comprises 14 residues. Per germline, CDR1 SEHNR and CDR2 FQNEAQ (reference sequence).

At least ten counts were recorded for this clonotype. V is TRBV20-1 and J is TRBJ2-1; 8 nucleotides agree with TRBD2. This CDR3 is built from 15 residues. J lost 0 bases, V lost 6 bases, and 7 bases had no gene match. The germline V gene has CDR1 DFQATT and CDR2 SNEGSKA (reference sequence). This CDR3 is CSAVSGTSSYNEQFF. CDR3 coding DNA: TGCAGTGCAGTTAGCGGGACAAGCTCCTACAATGAGCAGTTCTTC.

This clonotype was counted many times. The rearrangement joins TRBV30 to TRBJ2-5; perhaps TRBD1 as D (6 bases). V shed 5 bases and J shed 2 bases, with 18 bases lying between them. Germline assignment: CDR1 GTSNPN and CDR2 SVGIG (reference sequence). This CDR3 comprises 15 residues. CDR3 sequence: CAWVKQGGGQETQYF. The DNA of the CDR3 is TGTGCCTGGGTTAAACAGGGTGGAGGTCAAGAGACCCAGTACTTC.

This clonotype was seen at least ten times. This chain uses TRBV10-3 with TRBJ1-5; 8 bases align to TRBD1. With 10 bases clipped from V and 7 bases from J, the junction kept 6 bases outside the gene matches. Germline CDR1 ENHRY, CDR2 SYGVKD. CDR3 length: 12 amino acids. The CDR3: CATGGLGQPQHF. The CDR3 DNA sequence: TGTGCCACAGGGGGCCTGGGACAGCCCCAGCATTTT.